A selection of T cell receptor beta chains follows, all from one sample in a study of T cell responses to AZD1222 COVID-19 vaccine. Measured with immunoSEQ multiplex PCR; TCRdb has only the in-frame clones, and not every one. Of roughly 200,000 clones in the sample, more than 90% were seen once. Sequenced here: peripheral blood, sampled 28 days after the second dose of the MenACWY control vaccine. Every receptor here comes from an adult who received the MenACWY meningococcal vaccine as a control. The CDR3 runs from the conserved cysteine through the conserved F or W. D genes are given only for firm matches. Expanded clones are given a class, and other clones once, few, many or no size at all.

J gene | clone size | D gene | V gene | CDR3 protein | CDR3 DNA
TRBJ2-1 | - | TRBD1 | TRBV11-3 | CASSPLQGAYNEQFF | TGTGCCAGCAGCCCATTACAGGGGGCCTACAATGAGCAGTTCTTC
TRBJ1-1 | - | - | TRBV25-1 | CASSEDYNTEAFF | TGTGCCAGCAGTGAGGATTACAACACTGAAGCTTTCTTT
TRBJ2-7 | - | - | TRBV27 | CASSTRPGGFEQYF | TGTGCCAGCAGTACCCGGCCAGGGGGGTTCGAGCAGTACTTC
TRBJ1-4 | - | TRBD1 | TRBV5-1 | CASSTDRAANEKLFF | TGCGCCAGCAGCACTGACAGGGCTGCTAATGAAAAACTGTTTTTT
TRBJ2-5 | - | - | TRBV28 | CASSFGGRGVQETQYF | TGTGCCAGCAGTTTTGGGGGCAGGGGAGTTCAAGAGACCCAGTACTTC
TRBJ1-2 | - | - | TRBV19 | CASSYTDGYSYGYTF | TGTGCCAGTAGTTATACCGACGGATACTCCTATGGCTACACCTTC
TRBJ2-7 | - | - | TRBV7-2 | CASSGYTGPSTYEQYF | TGTGCCAGCAGCGGATACACAGGCCCCTCCACCTACGAGCAGTACTTC
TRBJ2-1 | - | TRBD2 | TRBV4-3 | CASSQAGTTYNEQFF | TGCGCCAGCAGCCAAGCCGGGACTACCTACAATGAGCAGTTCTTC
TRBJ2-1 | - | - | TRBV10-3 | CAIAPSGGNEQFF | TGTGCCATCGCCCCGAGTGGGGGGAATGAGCAGTTCTTC
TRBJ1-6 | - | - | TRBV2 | CASTVLTDSPLHF | TGTGCCAGCACGGTTTTAACGGATTCACCCCTCCACTTT
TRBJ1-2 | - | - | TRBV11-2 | CASSPGIYGYTF | TGTGCCAGCAGTCCTGGGATCTATGGCTACACCTTC
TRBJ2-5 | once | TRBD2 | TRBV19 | CASSISSGIETQYF | TGTGCCAGTAGTATCAGTAGCGGGATAGAGACCCAGTACTTC
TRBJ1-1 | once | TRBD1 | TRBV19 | CASRYPGGGLNTEAFF | TGTGCCAGTAGGTACCCAGGGGGAGGGTTGAACACTGAAGCTTTCTTT
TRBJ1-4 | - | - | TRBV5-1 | CASSLNGATNEKLFF | TGCGCCAGCAGCTTGAACGGAGCAACTAATGAAAAACTGTTTTTT
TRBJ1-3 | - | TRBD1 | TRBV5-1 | CASSLEGASGNTIYF | TGCGCCAGCAGCTTAGAGGGGGCCTCTGGAAACACCATATATTTT